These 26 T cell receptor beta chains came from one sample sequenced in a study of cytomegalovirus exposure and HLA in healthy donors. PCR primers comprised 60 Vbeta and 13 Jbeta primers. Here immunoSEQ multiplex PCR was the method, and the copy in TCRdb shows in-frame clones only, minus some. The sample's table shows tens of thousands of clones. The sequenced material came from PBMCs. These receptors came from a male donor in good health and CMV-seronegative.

Here the CDR3 reads CASSLASDRAGGYTF. The CDR3 DNA sequence: TGTGCCAGCAGCTTAGCATCGGACAGGGCGGGCGGCTACACCTTC. The V gene is TRBV7-9, the J gene TRBJ1-2, with 8 positions matching TRBD1. The CDR3 is 15 amino acids. Losses at the gene ends were 0 bases for V and 8 bases for J; bases not matched to a gene: 8. CDR1 and CDR2 (germline): SEHNR, FQNEAQ (reference sequence).

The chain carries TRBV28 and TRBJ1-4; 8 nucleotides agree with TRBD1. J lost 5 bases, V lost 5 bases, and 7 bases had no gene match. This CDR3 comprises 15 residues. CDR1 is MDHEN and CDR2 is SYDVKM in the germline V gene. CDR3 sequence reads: CASSAGDRRNEKLFF. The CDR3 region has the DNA TGTGCCAGCAGTGCCGGGGACAGGAGAAATGAAAAACTGTTTTTT.

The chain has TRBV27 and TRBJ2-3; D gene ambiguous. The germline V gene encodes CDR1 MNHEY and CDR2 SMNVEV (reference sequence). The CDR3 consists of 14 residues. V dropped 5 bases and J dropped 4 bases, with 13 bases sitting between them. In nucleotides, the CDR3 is TGTGCCAGCAGTGTCAACCGGGTCCCAGATACGCAGTATTTT. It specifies CASSVNRVPDTQYF.

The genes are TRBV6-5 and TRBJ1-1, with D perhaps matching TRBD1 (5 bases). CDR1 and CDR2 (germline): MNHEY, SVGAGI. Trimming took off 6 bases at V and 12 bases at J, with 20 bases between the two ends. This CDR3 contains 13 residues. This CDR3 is CASSRSVGPSTFF. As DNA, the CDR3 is TGTGCCAGCAGCAGAAGTGTGGGGCCCTCCACTTTCTTT.

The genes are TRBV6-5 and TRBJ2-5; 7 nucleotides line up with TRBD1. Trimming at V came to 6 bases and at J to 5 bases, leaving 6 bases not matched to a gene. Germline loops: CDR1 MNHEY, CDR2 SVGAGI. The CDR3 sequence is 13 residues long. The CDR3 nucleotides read TGTGCCAGCAGGAGACAGGGTAGGGAGACCCAGTACTTC. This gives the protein CASRRQGRETQYF.

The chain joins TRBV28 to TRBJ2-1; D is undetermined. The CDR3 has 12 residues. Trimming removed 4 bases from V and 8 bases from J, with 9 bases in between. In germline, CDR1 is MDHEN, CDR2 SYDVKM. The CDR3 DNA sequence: TGTGCCAGCAGTTCCTCCCTCTATGAGCAGTTCTTC. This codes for CASSSSLYEQFF.

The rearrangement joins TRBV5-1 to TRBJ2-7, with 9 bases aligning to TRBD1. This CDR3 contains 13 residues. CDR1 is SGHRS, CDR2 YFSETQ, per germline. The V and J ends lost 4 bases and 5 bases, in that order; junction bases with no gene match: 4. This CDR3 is CASSIQGAHEQYF. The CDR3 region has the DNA TGCGCCAGCAGCATACAGGGGGCCCACGAGCAGTACTTC.

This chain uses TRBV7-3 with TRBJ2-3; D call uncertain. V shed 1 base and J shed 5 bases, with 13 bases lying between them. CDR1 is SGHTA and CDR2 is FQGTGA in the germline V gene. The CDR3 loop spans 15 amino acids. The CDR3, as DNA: TGTGCCAGCAGCTTAAACCTAGGAGAGGTAGATACGCAGTATTTT. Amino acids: CASSLNLGEVDTQYF.

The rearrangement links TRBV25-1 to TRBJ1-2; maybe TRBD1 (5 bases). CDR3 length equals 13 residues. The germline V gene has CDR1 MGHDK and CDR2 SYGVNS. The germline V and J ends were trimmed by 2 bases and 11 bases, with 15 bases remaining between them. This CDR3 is CASSERRGGEYTF. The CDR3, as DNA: TGTGCCAGCAGTGAACGACGCGGGGGGGAGTACACCTTC.

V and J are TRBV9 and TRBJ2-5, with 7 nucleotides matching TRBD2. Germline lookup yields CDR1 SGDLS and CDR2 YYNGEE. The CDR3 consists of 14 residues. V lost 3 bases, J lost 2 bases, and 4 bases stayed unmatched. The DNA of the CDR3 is TGTGCCAGCAGCGAACCGGGACTACAAGAGACCCAGTACTTC. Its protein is CASSEPGLQETQYF.

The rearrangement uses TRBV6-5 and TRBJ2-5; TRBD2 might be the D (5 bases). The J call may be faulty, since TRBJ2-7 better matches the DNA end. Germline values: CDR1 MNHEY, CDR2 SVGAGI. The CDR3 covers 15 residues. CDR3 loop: CASSWTSGSSYEQYF. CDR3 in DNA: TGTGCCAGCAGTTGGACTTCGGGAAGCTCCTACGAGCAGTACTTC.

The CDR3 here is CASSLEGERETQYF. CDR3 sequence (DNA): TGCGCCAGCAGCTTGGAGGGAGAGCGGGAGACCCAGTACTTC. The chain employs TRBV5-1 and TRBJ2-5; possibly TRBD2 for D (5 bases). This CDR3 comprises 14 residues. Germline values: CDR1 SGHRS, CDR2 YFSETQ. V lost 0 bases to trimming and J lost 5 bases, with 11 bases between them.

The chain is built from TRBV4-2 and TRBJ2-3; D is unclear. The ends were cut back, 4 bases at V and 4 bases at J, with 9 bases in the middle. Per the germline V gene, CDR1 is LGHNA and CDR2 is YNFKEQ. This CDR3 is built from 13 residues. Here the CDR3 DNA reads TGTGCCAGCAGCCTCGGGTGGGCAGATACGCAGTATTTT. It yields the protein CASSLGWADTQYF.

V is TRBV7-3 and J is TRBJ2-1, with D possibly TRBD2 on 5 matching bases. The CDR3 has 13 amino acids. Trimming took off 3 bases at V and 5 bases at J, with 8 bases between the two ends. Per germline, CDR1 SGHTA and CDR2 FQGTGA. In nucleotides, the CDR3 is TGTGCCAGCAGCTTGGGAGCCAACAATGAGCAGTTCTTC. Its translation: CASSLGANNEQFF.

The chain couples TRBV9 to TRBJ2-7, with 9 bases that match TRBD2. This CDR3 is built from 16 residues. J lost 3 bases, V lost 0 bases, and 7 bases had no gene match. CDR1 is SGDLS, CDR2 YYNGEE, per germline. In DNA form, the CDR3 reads TGTGCCAGCAGCGTAGGTGCTAGCGGGACGTTCTACGAGCAGTACTTC. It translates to CASSVGASGTFYEQYF.

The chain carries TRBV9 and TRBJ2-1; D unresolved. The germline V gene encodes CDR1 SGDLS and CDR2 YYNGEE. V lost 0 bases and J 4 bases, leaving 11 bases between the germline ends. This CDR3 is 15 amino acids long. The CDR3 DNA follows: TGTGCCAGCAGCGTAGGGCTGTCCACGTACAATGAGCAGTTCTTC. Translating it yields CASSVGLSTYNEQFF.

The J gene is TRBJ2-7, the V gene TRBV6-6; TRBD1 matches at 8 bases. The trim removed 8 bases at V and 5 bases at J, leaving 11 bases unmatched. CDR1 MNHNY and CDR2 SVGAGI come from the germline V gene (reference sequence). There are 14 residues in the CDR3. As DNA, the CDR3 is TGTGCCAGCGGCGCACGACAGGGGAAGGACGAGCAGTACTTC. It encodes CASGARQGKDEQYF.

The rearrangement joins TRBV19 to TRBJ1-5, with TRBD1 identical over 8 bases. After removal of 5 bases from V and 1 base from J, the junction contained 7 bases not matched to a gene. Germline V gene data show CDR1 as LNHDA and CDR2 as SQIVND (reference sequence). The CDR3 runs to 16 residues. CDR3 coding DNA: TGTGCCAGTAGTGCGGCAGGGGGCTTCAGCAATCAGCCCCAGCATTTT. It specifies CASSAAGGFSNQPQHF.

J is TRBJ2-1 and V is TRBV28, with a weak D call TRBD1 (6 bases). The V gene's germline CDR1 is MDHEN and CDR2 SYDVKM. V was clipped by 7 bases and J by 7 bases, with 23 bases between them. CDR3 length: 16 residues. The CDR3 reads CASTPSTGNLRNEQFF. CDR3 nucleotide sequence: TGTGCCAGCACTCCCTCTACAGGGAACCTACGGAATGAGCAGTTCTTC.

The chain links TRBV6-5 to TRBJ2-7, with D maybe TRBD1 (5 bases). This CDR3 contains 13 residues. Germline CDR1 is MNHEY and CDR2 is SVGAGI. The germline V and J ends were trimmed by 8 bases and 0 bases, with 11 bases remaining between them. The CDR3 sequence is CASSIGASYEQYF. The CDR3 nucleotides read TGTGCCAGCTCGATAGGGGCCTCCTACGAGCAGTACTTC.

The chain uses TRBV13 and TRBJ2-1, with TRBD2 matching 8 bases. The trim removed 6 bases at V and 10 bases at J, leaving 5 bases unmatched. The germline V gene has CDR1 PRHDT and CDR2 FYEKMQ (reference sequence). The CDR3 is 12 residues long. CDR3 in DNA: TGTGCCAGCAGGCTCGGACTAGCCGAGCAGTTCTTC. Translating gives CASRLGLAEQFF.

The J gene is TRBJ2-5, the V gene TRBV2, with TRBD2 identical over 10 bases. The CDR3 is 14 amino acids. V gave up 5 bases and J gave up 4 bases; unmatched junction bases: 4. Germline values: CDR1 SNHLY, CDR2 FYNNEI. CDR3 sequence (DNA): TGTGCCAGCAGTCGACGACTAGCGGGAGAGACCCAGTACTTC. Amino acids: CASSRRLAGETQYF.

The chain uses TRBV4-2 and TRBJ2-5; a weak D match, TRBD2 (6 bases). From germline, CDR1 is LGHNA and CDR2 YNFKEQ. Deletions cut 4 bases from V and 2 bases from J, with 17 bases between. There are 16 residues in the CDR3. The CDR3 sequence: CASSPPVARGQETQYF. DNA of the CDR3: TGTGCCAGCAGCCCCCCCGTAGCCCGGGGGCAAGAGACCCAGTACTTC.

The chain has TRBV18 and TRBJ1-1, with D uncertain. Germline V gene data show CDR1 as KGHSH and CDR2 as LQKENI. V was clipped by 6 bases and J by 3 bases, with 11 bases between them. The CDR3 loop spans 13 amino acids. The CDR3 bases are TGTGCCAGCTCGGGAGGGTCGGACACTGAAGCTTTCTTT. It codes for CASSGGSDTEAFF.

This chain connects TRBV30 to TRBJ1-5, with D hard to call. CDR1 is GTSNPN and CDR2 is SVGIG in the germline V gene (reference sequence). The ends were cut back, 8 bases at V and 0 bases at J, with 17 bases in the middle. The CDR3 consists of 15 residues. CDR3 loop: CALQPGSYSNQPQHF. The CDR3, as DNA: TGTGCCCTTCAGCCCGGGTCTTATAGCAATCAGCCCCAGCATTTT.

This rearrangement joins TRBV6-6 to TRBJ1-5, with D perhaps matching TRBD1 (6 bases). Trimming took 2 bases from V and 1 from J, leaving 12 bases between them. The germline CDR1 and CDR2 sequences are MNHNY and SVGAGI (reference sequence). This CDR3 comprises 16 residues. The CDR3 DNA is TGTGCCAGCAGTTACCCGGAGCAGGGGAGCAATCAGCCCCAGCATTTT. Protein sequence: CASSYPEQGSNQPQHF.